What follows are 32 T cell receptor beta chains derived from one specimen sequenced in a study of early T cells in non-severe SARS-CoV-2 infection. TCRdb reprocessed the 5' RACE reads via MiXCR and lists one record per CDR3 protein. The sample includes roughly 81,000 distinct CDR3 sequences, 9.5% to 13% of them seen just once. The sequencing sample was made of whole blood. These receptors came from an adult who was a healthcare worker with PCR-confirmed SARS-CoV-2 infection or an uninfected control (not recorded which).

This chain links TRBV5-1 with TRBJ2-2, with TRBD2 identical over 8 bases. The CDR3 covers 15 residues. V was pared by 4 bases and J by 3 bases, with 5 bases of the junction left unmatched. Germline V gene sequence: CDR1 SGHRS, CDR2 YFSETQ. As DNA, the CDR3 is TGCGCCAGCAGCCAGAGCGGGGGCTACACCGGGGAGCTGTTTTTT. Translating gives CASSQSGGYTGELFF.

The genes are TRBV7-3 and TRBJ2-7; 7 bases are shared with TRBD2. The CDR3 totals 15 residues. In germline, CDR1 is SGHTA, CDR2 FQGTGA. J was trimmed by 0 bases and V by 0 bases; bases with no gene match: 2. The CDR3: CASSLTGGNSYEQYF. The CDR3 nucleotides are TGTGCCAGCAGCTTAACCGGGGGGAACTCCTACGAGCAGTACTTC.

This clonotype turned up a few times. This chain connects TRBV7-9 to TRBJ2-4, with 7 bases matching TRBD2. In germline, CDR1 is SEHNR, CDR2 FQNEAQ (reference sequence). Trimming took 0 bases from V and 2 from J; bases not matched to a gene: 7. The CDR3 length is 17 residues. The CDR3 region has the DNA TGTGCCAGCAGCTTAGCGCTAGCGGACCTACCCAAAAACATTCAGTACTTC. Its translation: CASSLALADLPKNIQYF.

In its sample, this clonotype was seen many times. The rearrangement uses TRBV28 and TRBJ2-7; tentatively, D is TRBD1 (5 bases). The germline CDR1 and CDR2 sequences are MDHEN and SYDVKM. The CDR3 extends over 13 amino acids. V lost 8 bases, J lost 3 bases, and 14 bases lay in between. The CDR3 loop reads CASGAGTDYEQYF. The CDR3 region has the DNA TGTGCCAGCGGGGCAGGTACCGACTACGAGCAGTACTTC. The whole variable domain, filled in from reference TRBV28 and TRBJ2-7, reads DVKVTQSSRYLVKRTGEKVFLECVQDMDHENMFWYRQDPGLGLRLIYFSYDVKMKEKGDIPEGYSVSREKKERFSLILESASTNQTSMYLCASGAGTDYEQYFGPGTRLTVT.

This clonotype was counted between two and nine times. The chain couples TRBV2 to TRBJ2-7; 13 nucleotides match TRBD2. This CDR3 has 20 amino acids. CDR1 SNHLY and CDR2 FYNNEI come from the germline V gene. Trimming took 6 bases from V and 0 from J; bases not matched to a gene: 17. The CDR3 DNA reads as TGTGCCAGCAGCGCCCAGTTCGTTGGGACTAGCGGGACACACTCCTACGAGCAGTACTTC. This gives the protein CASSAQFVGTSGTHSYEQYF.

This clonotype has just a few counts. The chain is built from TRBV12-5 and TRBJ1-3; D ambiguous. V lost 2 bases to trimming and J lost 3 bases, with 17 bases between them. CDR1 LGHNT and CDR2 FRNRAP come from the germline V gene. The CDR3 is 17 residues long. The CDR3 loop reads CASGLPPGLRGGNTIYF. As DNA, the CDR3 is TGTGCTAGTGGTTTGCCCCCCGGACTCCGAGGTGGAAACACCATATATTTT.

This clonotype showed up many times. The chain is built from TRBV5-4 and TRBJ2-7, with TRBD2 matching 16 bases. This CDR3 region has 15 residues. Germline CDR1 reads SGHNT; CDR2 reads YYREEE (reference sequence). The trim removed 4 bases at V and 7 bases at J, leaving 5 bases unmatched. DNA for the CDR3: TGTGCCAGCAGCCTTGTGGGACTAGCGGGAGGGGAGCAGTACTTC. This translates into CASSLVGLAGGEQYF.

This clonotype occurred many times. The chain has TRBV28 and TRBJ1-2, with D unclear. V was cut by 6 bases and J by 8 bases, with 13 bases left in between. CDR1 is MDHEN, CDR2 SYDVKM, per germline. The CDR3 has 12 residues. DNA of the CDR3: TGTGCCAGCAGAACATCTACGTGGGGCTACACCTTC. Its translation: CASRTSTWGYTF.

This clonotype was detected many times. This chain links TRBV6-5 with TRBJ2-7; 7 nucleotides line up with TRBD1. The V gene end was trimmed by 6 bases and the J gene end by 1 base; junction bases not matched to a gene: 3. Per germline, CDR1 MNHEY and CDR2 SVGAGI. CDR3 size: 13 residues. The CDR3 spells CASRRQGSYEQYF. The CDR3 DNA sequence: TGTGCCAGCAGGCGACAGGGATCCTACGAGCAGTACTTC.

The V and J genes are TRBV7-7 and TRBJ2-5; 10 bases line up with TRBD2. Germline assignment: CDR1 SSHAT and CDR2 FNYEAQ (reference sequence). The CDR3 has 14 residues. CDR3 DNA: TGTGCTACAACAGCGGGGGGGCCCGGAGAGACCCAGTACTTC. This codes for CATTAGGPGETQYF.

There are many counts of this clonotype. The chain links TRBV2 to TRBJ2-2; the match to TRBD1 covers 10 bases. The junction had 3 bases not matched to a gene; V was cut back by 4 bases and J by 4 bases. CDR1 is SNHLY and CDR2 is FYNNEI in the germline V gene. The CDR3 sequence is 15 residues long. The CDR3 spells CASSGWTGGTGELFF. In DNA form, the CDR3 reads TGTGCCAGCAGTGGATGGACAGGGGGCACCGGGGAGCTGTTTTTT. Together with reference TRBV2 and TRBJ2-2, the CDR3 gives the full variable domain: EPEVTQTPSHQVTQMGQEVILRCVPISNHLYFYWYRQILGQKVEFLVSFYNNEISEKSEIFDDQFSVERPDGSNFTLKIRSTKLEDSAMYFCASSGWTGGTGELFFGEGSRLTVL.

This clonotype was seen repeatedly, ten times or more. The V and J genes are TRBV5-6 and TRBJ1-4, with TRBD1 identical over 7 bases. CDR1 and CDR2 from the germline V gene are SGHDT and YYEEEE. The CDR3 has 16 amino acids. J was trimmed by 8 bases and V by 4 bases; bases with no gene match: 14. CDR3: CASSRPRTGGGEKLFF. The CDR3 DNA reads TGTGCCAGCAGCCGCCCCAGGACAGGCGGGGGAGAAAAACTGTTTTTT.

There are a few counts of this clonotype. The chain carries TRBV12-3 or TRBV12-4 and TRBJ2-5; D is perhaps TRBD1 (6 bases). The CDR3 runs 14 residues. The V and J ends lost 6 bases and 4 bases respectively, with 15 bases between them. The CDR3: CASSPTRGGETQYF. DNA of the CDR3: TGTGCCAGCAGCCCGACCCGAGGGGGAGAGACCCAGTACTTC.

V usage is TRBV12-5 and J usage is TRBJ2-3; 7 nucleotides agree with TRBD2. Germline V CDR1 and CDR2: LGHNT, FRNRAP. V was clipped by 6 bases and J by 2 bases; unmatched bases: 5. The CDR3 sequence is 14 residues long. CDR3 DNA: TGTGCTAGTGGAGCTGGGACTACCACAGATACGCAGTATTTT. Its protein is CASGAGTTTDTQYF.

This clonotype was found a few times. The chain couples TRBV30 to TRBJ1-1, with D maybe TRBD1 (6 bases). Deletions cut 4 bases from V and 1 base from J, with 13 bases between. CDR1 GTSNPN and CDR2 SVGIG come from the germline V gene (reference sequence). The CDR3 runs 14 residues. CDR3 sequence reads: CAWNPGHTNTEAFF. CDR3 DNA sequence: TGTGCCTGGAACCCGGGACACACGAACACTGAAGCTTTCTTT. Full variable domain (outside the CDR3, taken from reference TRBV30 and TRBJ1-1): SQTIHQWPATLVQPVGSPLSLECTVEGTSNPNLYWYRQAAGRGLQLLFYSVGIGQISSEVPQNLSASRPQDRQFILSSKKLLLSDSGFYLCAWNPGHTNTEAFFGQGTRLTVV.

This clonotype has ten or more counts. The V gene is TRBV2, the J gene TRBJ2-5; 11 bases match TRBD2. This CDR3 has 17 residues. Germline V gene sequence: CDR1 SNHLY, CDR2 FYNNEI. J lost 7 bases, V lost 1 base, and 11 bases had no gene match. The CDR3 loop is CASSEVSRLAGQWTQYF. DNA for the CDR3: TGTGCCAGCAGTGAAGTATCGCGACTAGCGGGACAATGGACCCAGTACTTC. Based on the CDR3 plus reference TRBV2 and TRBJ2-5, the full variable domain is EPEVTQTPSHQVTQMGQEVILRCVPISNHLYFYWYRQILGQKVEFLVSFYNNEISEKSEIFDDQFSVERPDGSNFTLKIRSTKLEDSAMYFCASSEVSRLAGQWTQYFGPGTRLLVL.

In its sample, this clonotype was seen a few times. The CDR3 region is CASSLAPGVATDTQYF. CDR3 coding DNA: TGCGCCAGCAGCTTGGCCCCAGGGGTTGCCACAGATACGCAGTATTTT. This chain joins TRBV5-1 and TRBJ2-3; possibly TRBD1 for D (6 bases). Deletions cut 0 bases from V and 2 bases from J, with 13 bases between. Germline V CDR1 and CDR2: SGHRS, YFSETQ. This CDR3 contains 16 residues.

This clonotype was counted a few times. The chain uses TRBV12-3 or TRBV12-4 and TRBJ2-3; 10 nucleotides align to TRBD2. V gave up 7 bases and J gave up 6 bases; unmatched junction bases: 7. The CDR3 has 14 residues. The CDR3 is CASNKAGGVDTQYF. The CDR3 DNA is TGTGCCAGCAATAAAGCGGGAGGGGTGGATACGCAGTATTTT.

V gene TRBV7-9 combines with J gene TRBJ1-2; no clear D gene. The CDR3 has 15 amino acids. Trimming removed 1 base at V and 2 bases at J, with 11 bases between. CDR1 is SEHNR and CDR2 is FQNEAQ in the germline V gene (reference sequence). The DNA of the CDR3 is TGTGCCAGCAGCTTAGGCCCGGACGGAAACTATGGCTACACCTTC. Amino acids: CASSLGPDGNYGYTF.

V and J are TRBV20-1 and TRBJ2-1; 9 bases align to TRBD2. Germline CDR1 reads DFQATT; CDR2 reads SNEGSKA (reference sequence). The junction had 11 bases not matched to a gene; V was cut back by 2 bases and J by 9 bases. The CDR3 runs to 15 residues. CDR3 DNA sequence: TGCAGTGCTAGAATTCTCAGGACTAGCGACGGTGAGCAGTTCTTC. It is translated as CSARILRTSDGEQFF.

The V and J genes are TRBV11-2 and TRBJ2-5; 11 nucleotides align to TRBD2. V lost 1 base and J lost 3; bases outside the gene matches: 7. This CDR3 is built from 17 residues. Germline V lookup: CDR1 SGHAT, CDR2 FQNNGV. This chain's CDR3 is CASSLGASGGSKETQYF. CDR3 nucleotides: TGTGCCAGCAGCTTAGGGGCTAGCGGGGGGTCTAAAGAGACCCAGTACTTC. The whole variable domain, remainder taken from reference TRBV11-2 and TRBJ2-5, is EAGVAQSPRYKIIEKRQSVAFWCNPISGHATLYWYQQILGQGPKLLIQFQNNGVVDDSQLPKDRFSAERLKGVDSTLKIQPAKLEDSAVYLCASSLGASGGSKETQYFGPGTRLLVL.

This clonotype was seen repeatedly, ten times or more. The V call is TRBV12-5, the J call TRBJ2-7; possible D gene TRBD1, 6 bases. This CDR3 is 14 amino acids long. The V end lost 1 base, the J end lost 4 bases, and 11 bases lay between the germline ends. The germline CDR1 and CDR2 sequences are LGHNT and FRNRAP. The CDR3 protein is CASGLASGAYEQYF. DNA for the CDR3: TGTGCTAGTGGTTTGGCCTCAGGGGCTTACGAGCAGTACTTC.

This clonotype was counted between two and nine times. The rearrangement joins TRBV19 to TRBJ2-1; TRBD2 agrees at 10 bases. This CDR3 comprises 16 residues. The V gene's germline CDR1 is LNHDA and CDR2 SQIVND (reference sequence). V was pared by 4 bases and J by 7 bases, with 10 bases of the junction left unmatched. This CDR3 reads CASSTSGRLAGNEQFF. The CDR3 nucleotides read TGTGCCAGTAGTACATCCGGTCGACTAGCGGGTAATGAGCAGTTCTTC.

This clonotype showed up many times. V gene TRBV7-8 combines with J gene TRBJ2-1; TRBD2 matches 13 bases. With V trimmed by 6 bases and J by 7 bases, 6 bases remained unmatched. The CDR3 sequence is 15 residues long. The germline V gene has CDR1 SGHVS and CDR2 FQNEAQ. CDR3 sequence (DNA): TGTGCCAGCAGGCCCGGGACTAGCGGGAATAATGAGCAGTTCTTC. Encoded protein: CASRPGTSGNNEQFF.

This sequence joins TRBV7-2 and TRBJ2-3; D ambiguous. Trimming removed 0 bases at V and 4 bases at J, with 8 bases between. The length of the CDR3 is 14 residues. Looked up from germline, CDR1 is SGHTA and CDR2 is FQGNSA. The CDR3 reads CASSLAHGADTQYF. For the CDR3, the DNA is TGTGCCAGCAGCTTAGCGCATGGAGCAGATACGCAGTATTTT.

The CDR3 protein is CASSSPLLAGAWETQYF. DNA of the CDR3: TGTGCCAGCAGCTCCCCCCTGCTAGCGGGAGCATGGGAGACCCAGTACTTC. The chain carries TRBV7-9 and TRBJ2-5, with 10 bases matching TRBD2. CDR1 and CDR2 from the germline V gene are SEHNR and FQNEAQ (reference sequence). The CDR3 is 17 residues long. V shed 4 bases and J 5 bases; nucleotides not matched to a gene: 13.

This clonotype has ten or more counts. The CDR3 protein is CATWTGGYNEQFF. The CDR3 DNA is TGTGCCACCTGGACAGGGGGCTACAATGAGCAGTTCTTC. The chain couples TRBV12-3 or TRBV12-4 to TRBJ2-1; 10 bases are shared with TRBD1. V lost 10 bases and J lost 3; bases outside the gene matches: 3. The CDR3 has 13 amino acids.

This clonotype was counted between two and nine times. CDR3 amino acids: CAMGFPETQYF. The CDR3 coding sequence is TGTGCCATGGGGTTTCCGGAGACCCAGTACTTC. The J gene is TRBJ2-5, the V gene TRBV10-3; D uncertain. CDR3 length: 11 residues. Trimming took off 9 bases at V and 5 bases at J, with 10 bases between the two ends. Germline V CDR1 and CDR2: ENHRY, SYGVKD.

The table lists this clonotype with many counts. This chain uses TRBV15 with TRBJ1-2; weak D call: TRBD1 (6 bases). The V and J ends lost 5 bases and 8 bases respectively, with 18 bases between them. Germline V gene lookup returns CDR1 LNHNV and CDR2 YYDKDF (reference sequence). The CDR3 is made up of 14 amino acids. CDR3 DNA: TGTGCCACCAGCGGAACTGGCCGGGGGCGAGGCTACACCTTC. It specifies CATSGTGRGRGYTF.

This clonotype was detected only a few times. The gene calls are TRBV12-3 or TRBV12-4 and TRBJ1-2; no clear D gene. The CDR3 is 14 residues long. The V end was cut by 3 bases, the J end by 2 bases, with 10 bases between. CDR3 nucleotides: TGTGCCAGCAGTTTTGGCATCGGAAACTATGGCTACACCTTC. It is translated as CASSFGIGNYGYTF.

There are many counts of this clonotype. The genes are TRBV4-1 and TRBJ2-3; D gene unclear. The CDR3 is 13 amino acids. V gave up 1 base and J gave up 6 bases, with 8 bases separating them. Germline V CDR1 and CDR2: MGHRA, YSYEKL. CDR3 amino acids: CASSQVSADTQYF. The DNA of the CDR3 is TGCGCCAGCAGCCAAGTCAGCGCCGATACGCAGTATTTT.

The chain uses TRBV3-1 and TRBJ1-3; D remains ambiguous. V shed 6 bases and J shed 0 bases, with 12 bases lying between them. There are 15 residues in the CDR3. Germline CDR1 LGHDT, CDR2 YNNKEL (reference sequence). The CDR3 region is CASSPDLSSGNTIYF. CDR3 coding DNA: TGTGCCAGCAGTCCTGACCTGAGCTCTGGAAACACCATATATTTT.